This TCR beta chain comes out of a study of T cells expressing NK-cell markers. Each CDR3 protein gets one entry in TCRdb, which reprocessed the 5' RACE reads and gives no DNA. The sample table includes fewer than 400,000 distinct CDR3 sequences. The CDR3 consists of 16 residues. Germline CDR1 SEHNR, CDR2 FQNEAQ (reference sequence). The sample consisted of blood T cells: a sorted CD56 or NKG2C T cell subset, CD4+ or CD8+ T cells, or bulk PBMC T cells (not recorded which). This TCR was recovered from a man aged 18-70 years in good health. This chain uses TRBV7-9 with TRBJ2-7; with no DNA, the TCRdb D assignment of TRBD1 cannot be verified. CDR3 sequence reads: CASSSPPSTGAYEQYF.